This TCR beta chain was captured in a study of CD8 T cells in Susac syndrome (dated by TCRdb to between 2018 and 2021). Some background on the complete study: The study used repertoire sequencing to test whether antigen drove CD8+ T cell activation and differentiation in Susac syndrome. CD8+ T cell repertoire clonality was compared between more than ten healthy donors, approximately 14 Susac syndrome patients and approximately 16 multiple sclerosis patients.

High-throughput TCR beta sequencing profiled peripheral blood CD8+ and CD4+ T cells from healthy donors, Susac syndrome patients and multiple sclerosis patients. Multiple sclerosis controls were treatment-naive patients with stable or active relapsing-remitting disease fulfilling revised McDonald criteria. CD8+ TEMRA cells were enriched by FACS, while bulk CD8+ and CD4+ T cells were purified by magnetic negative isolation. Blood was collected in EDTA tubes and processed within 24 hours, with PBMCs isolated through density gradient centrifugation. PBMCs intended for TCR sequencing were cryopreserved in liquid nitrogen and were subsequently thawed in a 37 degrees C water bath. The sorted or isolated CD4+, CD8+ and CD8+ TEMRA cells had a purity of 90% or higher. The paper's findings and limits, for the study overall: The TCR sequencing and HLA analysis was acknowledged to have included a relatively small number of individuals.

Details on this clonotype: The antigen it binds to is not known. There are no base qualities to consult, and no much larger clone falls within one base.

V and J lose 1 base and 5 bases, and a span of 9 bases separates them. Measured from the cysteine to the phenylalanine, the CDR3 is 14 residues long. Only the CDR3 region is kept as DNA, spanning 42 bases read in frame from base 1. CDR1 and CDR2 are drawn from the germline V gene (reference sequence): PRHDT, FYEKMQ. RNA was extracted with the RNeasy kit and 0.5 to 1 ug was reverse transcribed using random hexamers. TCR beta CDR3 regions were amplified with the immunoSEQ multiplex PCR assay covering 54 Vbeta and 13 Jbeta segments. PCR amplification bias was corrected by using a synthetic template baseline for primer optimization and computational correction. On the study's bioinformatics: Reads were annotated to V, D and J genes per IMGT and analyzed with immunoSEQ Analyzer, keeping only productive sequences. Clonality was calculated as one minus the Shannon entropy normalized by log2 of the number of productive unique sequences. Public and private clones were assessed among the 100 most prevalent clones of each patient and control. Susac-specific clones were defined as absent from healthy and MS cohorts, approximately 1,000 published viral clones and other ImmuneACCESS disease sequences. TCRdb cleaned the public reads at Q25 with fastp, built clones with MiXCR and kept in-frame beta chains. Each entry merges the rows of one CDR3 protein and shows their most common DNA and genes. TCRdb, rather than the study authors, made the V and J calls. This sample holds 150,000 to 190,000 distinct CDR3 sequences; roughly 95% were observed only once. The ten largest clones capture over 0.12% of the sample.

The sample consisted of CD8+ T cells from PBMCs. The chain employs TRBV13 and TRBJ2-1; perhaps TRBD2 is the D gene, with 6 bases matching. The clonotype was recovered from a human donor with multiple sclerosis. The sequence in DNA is TGTGCCAGCAGCTTAGAGGGCGGGGACAATGAGCAGTTCTTC. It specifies CASSLEGGDNEQFF.